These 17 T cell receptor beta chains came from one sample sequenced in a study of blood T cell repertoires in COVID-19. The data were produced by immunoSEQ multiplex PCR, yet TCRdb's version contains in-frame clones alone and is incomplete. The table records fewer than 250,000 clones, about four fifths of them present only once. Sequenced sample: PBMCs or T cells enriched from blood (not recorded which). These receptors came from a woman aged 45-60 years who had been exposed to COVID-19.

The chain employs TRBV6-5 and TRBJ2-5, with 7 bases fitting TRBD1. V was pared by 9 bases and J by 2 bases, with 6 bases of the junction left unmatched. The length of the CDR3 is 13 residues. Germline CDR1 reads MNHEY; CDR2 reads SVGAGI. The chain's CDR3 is CARGKTGQETQYF. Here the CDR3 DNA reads TGTGCCAGGGGGAAGACAGGGCAAGAGACCCAGTACTTC.

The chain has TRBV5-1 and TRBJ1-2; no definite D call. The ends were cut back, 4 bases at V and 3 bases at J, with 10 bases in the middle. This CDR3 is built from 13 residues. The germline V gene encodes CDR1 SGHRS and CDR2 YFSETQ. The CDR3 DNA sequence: TGCGCCAGCAGCCCGGAGGGTGACTATGGCTACACCTTC. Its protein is CASSPEGDYGYTF.

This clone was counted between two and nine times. The CDR3 DNA reads as TGCAGCGTTATCGGGTCCGGGGAGCTGTTTTTT. Amino acids: CSVIGSGELFF. V is TRBV29-1 and J is TRBJ2-2; D gene ambiguous. CDR3 length equals 11 residues. V lost 5 bases and J lost 6, with 7 bases in between. Germline V gives CDR1 SQVTM, CDR2 ANQGSEA.

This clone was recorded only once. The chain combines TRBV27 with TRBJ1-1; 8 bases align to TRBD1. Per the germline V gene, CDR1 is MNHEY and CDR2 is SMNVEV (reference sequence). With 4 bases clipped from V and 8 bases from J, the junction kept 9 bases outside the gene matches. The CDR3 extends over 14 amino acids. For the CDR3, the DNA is TGTGCCAGCAGTTCCCAGACAGGGGCCACGGAAGCTTTCTTT. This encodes CASSSQTGATEAFF.

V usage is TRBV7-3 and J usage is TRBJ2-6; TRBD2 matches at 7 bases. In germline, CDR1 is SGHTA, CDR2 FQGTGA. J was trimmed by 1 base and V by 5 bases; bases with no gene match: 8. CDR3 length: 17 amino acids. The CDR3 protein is CASSLSGERSGANVLTF. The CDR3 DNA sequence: TGTGCCAGCAGCCTCAGCGGGGAGCGATCTGGGGCCAACGTCCTGACTTTC.

The CDR3 nucleotides read TGTGCCAGCAGCCATTCCAGTAACTATGGCTACACCTTC. It specifies CASSHSSNYGYTF. J is TRBJ1-2 and V is TRBV3-1 (or the pseudogene TRBV3-2), with unresolved D. The germline V gene encodes CDR1 LGHDT and CDR2 YNNKEL (reference sequence). The ends were cut back, 3 bases at V and 1 base at J, with 6 bases in the middle. This CDR3 spans 13 amino acids.

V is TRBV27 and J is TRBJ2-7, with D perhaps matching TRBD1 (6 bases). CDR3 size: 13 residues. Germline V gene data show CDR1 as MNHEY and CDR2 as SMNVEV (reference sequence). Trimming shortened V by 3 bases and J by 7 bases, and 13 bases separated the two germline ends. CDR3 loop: CASSFGVGAEQYF. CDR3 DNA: TGTGCCAGCAGTTTCGGGGTGGGGGCAGAGCAGTACTTC.

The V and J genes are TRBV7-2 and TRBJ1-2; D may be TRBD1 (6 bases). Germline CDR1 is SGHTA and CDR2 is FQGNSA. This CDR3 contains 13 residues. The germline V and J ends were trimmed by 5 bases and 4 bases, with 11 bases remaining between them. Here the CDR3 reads CASSPQQGYGYTF. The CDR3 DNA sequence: TGTGCCAGCAGCCCTCAACAGGGCTATGGCTACACCTTC.

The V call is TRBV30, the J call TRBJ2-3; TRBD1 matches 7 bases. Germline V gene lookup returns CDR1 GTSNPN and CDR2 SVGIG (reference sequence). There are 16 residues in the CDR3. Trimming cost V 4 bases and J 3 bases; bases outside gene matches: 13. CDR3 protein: CAWTPLDRETTDTQYF. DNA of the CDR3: TGTGCCTGGACCCCATTAGACAGGGAGACAACAGATACGCAGTATTTT. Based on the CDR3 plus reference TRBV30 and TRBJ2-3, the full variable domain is SQTIHQWPATLVQPVGSPLSLECTVEGTSNPNLYWYRQAAGRGLQLLFYSVGIGQISSEVPQNLSASRPQDRQFILSSKKLLLSDSGFYLCAWTPLDRETTDTQYFGPGTRLTVL.

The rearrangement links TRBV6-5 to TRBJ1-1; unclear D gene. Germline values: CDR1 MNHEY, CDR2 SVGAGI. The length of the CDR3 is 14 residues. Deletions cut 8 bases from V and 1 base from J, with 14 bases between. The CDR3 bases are TGTGCCAGCCCCAAGAAGGCAGGGAACACTGAAGCTTTCTTT. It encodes CASPKKAGNTEAFF.

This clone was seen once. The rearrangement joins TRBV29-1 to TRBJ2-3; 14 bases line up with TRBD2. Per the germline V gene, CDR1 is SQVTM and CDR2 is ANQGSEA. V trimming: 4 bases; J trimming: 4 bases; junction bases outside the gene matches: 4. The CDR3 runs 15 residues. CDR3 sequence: CSVATSGGVSDTQYF. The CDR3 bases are TGCAGCGTTGCGACTAGCGGGGGGGTTTCAGATACGCAGTATTTT.

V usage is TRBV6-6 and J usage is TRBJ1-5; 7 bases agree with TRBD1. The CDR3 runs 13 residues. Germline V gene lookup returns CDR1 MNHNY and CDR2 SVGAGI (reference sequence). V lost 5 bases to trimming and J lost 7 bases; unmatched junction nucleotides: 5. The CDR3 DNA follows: TGTGCCAGCAGTGCCACAGGGGAGCAGCCCCAGCATTTT. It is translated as CASSATGEQPQHF.

The chain's CDR3 is CASSMRQGAMNTEAFF. CDR3 coding DNA: TGTGCCAGTAGTATGAGGCAGGGGGCTATGAACACTGAAGCTTTCTTT. V is TRBV19 and J is TRBJ1-1; the match to TRBD1 covers 8 bases. CDR1 is LNHDA, CDR2 SQIVND, per germline (reference sequence). Germline trimming cut 3 bases from V and 0 bases from J; bases unmatched to any gene: 6. This CDR3 comprises 16 residues.

The CDR3 nucleotides are TGTGCCAGCAGTAAATTATTCTGGGGGGAAGGCTACACCTTC. Its translation: CASSKLFWGEGYTF. V usage is TRBV5-5 and J usage is TRBJ1-2, with D possibly TRBD1 on 5 matching bases. V was cut by 5 bases and J by 8 bases, with 19 bases left in between. CDR3 length: 14 residues. Germline V gene data show CDR1 as SGHKS and CDR2 as YYEKEE (reference sequence).

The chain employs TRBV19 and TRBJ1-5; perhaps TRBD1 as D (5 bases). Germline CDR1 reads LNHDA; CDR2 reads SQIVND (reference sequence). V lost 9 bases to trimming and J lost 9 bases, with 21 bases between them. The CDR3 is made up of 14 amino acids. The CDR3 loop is CASGPDRTIGPQHF. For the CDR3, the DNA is TGTGCCAGCGGACCCGACAGAACCATTGGGCCCCAGCATTTT.

The CDR3 nucleotides are TGTGCCAGCAGTTACTCGTGGCAGACAGAAGCTTTCTTT. Translated: CASSYSWQTEAFF. The chain uses TRBV6-6 and TRBJ1-1; no clear D gene. Germline V lookup: CDR1 MNHNY, CDR2 SVGAGI (reference sequence). This CDR3 region has 13 residues. V was shortened by 0 bases and J by 8 bases, with 10 bases between the two germline ends.

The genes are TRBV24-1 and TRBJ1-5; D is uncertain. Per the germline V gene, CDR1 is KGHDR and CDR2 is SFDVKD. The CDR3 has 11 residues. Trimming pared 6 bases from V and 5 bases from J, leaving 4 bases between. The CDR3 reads CATSSDQPQHF. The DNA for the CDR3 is TGTGCCACCAGTTCCGATCAGCCCCAGCATTTT.